The sample holds many counts of the clone carrying this T cell receptor (beta chain). Its antigen is not known. TCRdb passed the 5' RACE reads through MiXCR, listing each CDR3 protein once. The sample holds approximately 390,000 distinct CDR3 sequences; approximately 15% are singletons and the top ten take roughly 21%. There are 15 residues in the CDR3. V lost 3 bases, J lost 3 bases, and 16 bases lay in between. Looked up from germline, CDR1 is DFQATT and CDR2 is SNEGSKA (reference sequence). This specimen comes from a study of T-cell memory formation after mild COVID-19. Study observations and caveats: Clonal second-wave expansions that peaked on day 37 had unconfirmed SARS-CoV-2 specificity.

This rearrangement joins TRBV20-1 to TRBJ2-3; a weak D match, TRBD2 (5 bases). The TCR originated in a man aged 18 to 30 who had mild COVID-19 (a few samples of this study predate the infection). Cell type and time point are not known. Material: PBMCs or a T cell subset sorted from them (not recorded which). As DNA, the CDR3 is TGCAGTGCTAGCGGGGAGTATTACGGGACAGATACGCAGTATTTT. Residues: CSASGEYYGTDTQYF.